This T cell receptor beta chain was obtained from a study of identical twins. Donors uniformly comprised healthy Caucasians. In the case of this clonotype: The antigen is undetermined.

MiXCR, run by TCRdb on the 5' RACE reads, gives a single entry per CDR3 protein. The profile covers approximately 690,000 distinct CDR3 sequences, with over 5% appearing a single time and around 1.9% taken by the ten largest. Trimming cost V 0 bases and J 1 base, with 9 bases left between them. The CDR3 spans 15 residues. CDR1 SGHTA and CDR2 FQGNSA come from the germline V gene. General study points: Recombination models fit unrelated individuals' TCR alpha sharing but underestimated twins'. Invariant cells of the MAIT and iNKT types might have partly distorted the zero-insertion analyses. Reduced insertions were recorded for abundant cord blood beta clonotypes, with no such pattern in memory repertoires.

The TCR was taken from a man between 18 and 35 years old in good health. The sequencing sample was made of naive T cells sorted from blood. The V and J genes are TRBV7-2 and TRBJ2-5; D not certain. The DNA for the CDR3 is TGTGCCAGCAGCTTAGCTTGGGCTAGCCAAGAGACCCAGTACTTC. Amino acid sequence: CASSLAWASQETQYF.